Reported below is one T cell receptor (beta chain). Germline V gene sequence: CDR1 MNHEY, CDR2 SVGAGI. CDR3 length equals 11 residues. V was pared by 8 bases and J by 12 bases, with 9 bases of the junction left unmatched. This record belongs to a study of blood T cell repertoires in COVID-19. Those enrolled in Seattle joined during active infection and were followed longitudinally afterward. In the original workflow: Reference gene primer amplification gave estimated nucleated cell counts. Using immunoSEQ multiplex PCR, the repertoire was profiled, and TCRdb retains in-frame clones only, with some absent. The V and J calls and the clone size are those of that table, but D and trimming were determined from the DNA. This sample has 150,000 to 250,000 clones, with about 76% found just once.

The TCR was taken from a middle-aged woman with COVID-19, enrolled during active disease. The sample taken for sequencing was peripheral blood. This chain uses TRBV6-5 with TRBJ1-2; 7 bases align to TRBD1. DNA of the CDR3: TGTGCCAGCGGAGAGTACAGGGGAAACACCTTC. It codes for CASGEYRGNTF.